The clone carrying this TCR beta chain has only a few counts. Its target is not known. The germline V gene has CDR1 MNHNY and CDR2 SVGAGI (reference sequence). The CDR3 has 14 residues. Trimming took 5 bases from V and 6 from J; bases not matched to a gene: 7. The record originates from a study of T-cell memory formation after mild COVID-19. Whole-study context: Largely, the TCR clusters proved donor specific.

TCRdb re-derived calls from the 5' RACE reads in MiXCR, one entry per CDR3 protein. The data contain around 300,000 distinct CDR3 sequences, roughly an eighth of them seen just once; the ten biggest clones take up about a fifth. Study-wide results and caveats: Detection of some responders pre-infection suggested pre-existing cross-reactive memory T cells participated. There was a balanced CD4/CD8 profile in clones contracting day 15 to 85, and later expanders leaned CD4+.

Source material: PBMCs or a T cell subset sorted from them (not recorded which). This receptor was obtained from a man aged 18-30 years who had mild COVID-19 (a few samples of this study predate the infection). Cell type and time point are not known. V gene TRBV6-6 combines with J gene TRBJ1-5; 7 bases agree with TRBD1. CDR3 protein: CASSDLTGVQPQHF. In DNA form, the CDR3 reads TGTGCCAGCAGTGATCTTACAGGGGTTCAGCCCCAGCATTTT.